The clone carrying this TCR beta chain is categorized as large (0.1 to 1%). Peripheral blood genomic DNA, not sorted cells or RNA, was the template. These data originate in a study of T cell repertoires in aging, cancer and after chemotherapy. Trimming removed 6 bases at V and 4 bases at J, with 15 bases between. This CDR3 has 14 residues. Germline-derived CDR1 and CDR2 are MNHEY and SVGAGI. TRB rearrangements spanning V, D and J were amplified using mixed TRB-A/B primers. TCRdb analysed the multiplex PCR reads with MiXCR anew, one entry per CDR3 protein. This table holds under 2,500 distinct CDR3 sequences, about 47% found once.

The specimen sequenced was blood. The V call is TRBV6-5, the J call TRBJ1-2; tentatively, D is TRBD1 (5 bases). The sequence was obtained from a human donor with a blood cancer. The CDR3: CASSSLGTLYGYTF. CDR3 coding DNA: TGTGCCAGCAGCTCCCTCGGGACCCTCTATGGCTACACCTTC.